This T cell receptor (beta chain) is from a study of post-analysis software for immune sequencing data. This clonotype turned up a few times. Its cognate antigen is unknown. Germline loops: CDR1 WSHSY, CDR2 SAAADI. The CDR3 loop spans 16 amino acids. V dropped 0 bases and J dropped 0 bases, with 9 bases sitting between them. Study-wide results and limits: Higher frequency in patients than in controls was seen for about five TRBV segments, with TRBV5-6, TRBV5-1 and TRBV20-1 among them. When the samples were clustered directly with F measure, those that had been prepared in the same batch showed strong co-clustering. Normalized Chao1 diversity was significantly reduced in patients versus controls.

Researchers reported that TCR beta cDNA libraries carried unique molecular identifiers. Each CDR3 protein is one row after TCRdb ran MiXCR on the PCR reads. The sample has roughly 800,000 distinct CDR3 sequences, roughly 27% seen once; the top ten hold about 0.5%. Sequencing used blood. The chain combines TRBV10-2 with TRBJ2-4; no definite D call. This TCR derives from a girl aged 5 to 17 with multiple sclerosis. The CDR3 here is CASSESKWGAKNIQYF. In DNA form, the CDR3 reads TGCGCCAGCAGTGAGTCGAAGTGGGGAGCCAAAAACATTCAGTACTTC.